This TCR beta chain was sequenced during a study of lymphopenia after photon versus proton radiotherapy. As regards this clone: Its target is unknown.

The CDR3 consists of 13 residues. Germline loops: CDR1 SGHNT, CDR2 YENEEA. The ends were cut back, 5 bases at V and 5 bases at J, with 12 bases in the middle. Libraries were prepared by immunoSEQ multiplex PCR; TCRdb keeps only in-frame clonotypes and omits some of them. The sample yields approximately 91,000 clones, approximately 82% seen once. Whole-study findings and limits: After lymphocyte nadir, photon-treated repertoires showed oligoclonal expansion, especially CD8+ Temra.

This receptor was identified in a man in his sixties with pancreatic cancer. The chain has TRBV11-3 and TRBJ2-5, with D possibly being TRBD2 (6 bases). The sequencing used peripheral blood, collected from a patient treated with proton-based radiotherapy. The CDR3 region is CASSRRERETQYF. DNA of the CDR3: TGTGCCAGCAGCCGACGGGAGCGGGAGACCCAGTACTTC. The full variable domain, rest sourced from reference TRBV11-3 and TRBJ2-5, is EAGVVQSPRYKIIEKKQPVAFWCNPISGHNTLYWYLQNLGQGPELLIRYENEEAVDDSQLPKDRFSAERLKGVDSTLKIQPAELGDSAVYLCASSRRERETQYFGPGTRLLVL.